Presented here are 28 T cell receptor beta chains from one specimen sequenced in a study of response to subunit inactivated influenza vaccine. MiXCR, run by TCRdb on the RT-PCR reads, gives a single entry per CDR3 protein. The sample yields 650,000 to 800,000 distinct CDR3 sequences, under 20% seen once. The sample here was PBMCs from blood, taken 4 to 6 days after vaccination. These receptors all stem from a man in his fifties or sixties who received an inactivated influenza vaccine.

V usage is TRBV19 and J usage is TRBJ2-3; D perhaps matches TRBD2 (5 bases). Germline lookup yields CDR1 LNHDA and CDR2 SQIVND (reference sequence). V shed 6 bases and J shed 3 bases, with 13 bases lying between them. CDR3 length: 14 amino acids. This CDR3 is CASRAGIETDTQYF. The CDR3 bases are TGTGCCAGTAGGGCCGGGATCGAAACAGATACGCAGTATTTT.

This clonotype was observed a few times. The CDR3 nucleotides read TGCGCCAGCAGCTTGGCGCCGGGACAGGCTAACTATGGCTACACCTTC. This translates into CASSLAPGQANYGYTF. The J gene is TRBJ1-2, the V gene TRBV5-1; TRBD1 agrees at 8 bases. Germline lookup yields CDR1 SGHRS and CDR2 YFSETQ. V was clipped by 0 bases and J by 0 bases; unmatched bases: 4. The CDR3 contains 16 residues.

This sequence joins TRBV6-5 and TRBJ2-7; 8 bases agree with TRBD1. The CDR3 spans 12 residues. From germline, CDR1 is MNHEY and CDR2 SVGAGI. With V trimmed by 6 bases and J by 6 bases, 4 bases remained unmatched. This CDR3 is CASRDRGGEQYF. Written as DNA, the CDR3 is TGTGCCAGCAGAGACAGGGGTGGCGAGCAGTACTTC.

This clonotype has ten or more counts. The DNA for the CDR3 is TGTGCCAGCAGTTTGGCGGAGGTCTATGGCTACACCTTC. It specifies CASSLAEVYGYTF. This chain uses TRBV12-3 or TRBV12-4 with TRBJ1-2; D gene uncertain. This CDR3 has 13 amino acids. V lost 3 bases and J lost 4, with 9 bases in between.

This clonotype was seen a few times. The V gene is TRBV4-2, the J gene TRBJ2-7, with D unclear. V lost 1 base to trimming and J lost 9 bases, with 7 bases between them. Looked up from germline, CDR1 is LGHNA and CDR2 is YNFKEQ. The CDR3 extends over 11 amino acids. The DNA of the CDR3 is TGTGCCAGCAGCCAAGCTGAGAGGCAGTACTTC. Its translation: CASSQAERQYF.

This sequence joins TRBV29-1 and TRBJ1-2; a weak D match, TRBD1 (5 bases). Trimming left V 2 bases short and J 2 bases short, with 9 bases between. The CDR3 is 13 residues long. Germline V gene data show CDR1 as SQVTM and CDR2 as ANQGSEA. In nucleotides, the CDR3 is TGCAGCGTTGAAAGGGCAGGGAACTATGGCTACACCTTC. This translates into CSVERAGNYGYTF. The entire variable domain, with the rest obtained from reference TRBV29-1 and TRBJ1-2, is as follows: SAVISQKPSRDICQRGTSLTIQCQVDSQVTMMFWYRQQPGQSLTLIATANQGSEATYESGFVIDKFPISRPNLTFSTLTVSNMSPEDSSIYLCSVERAGNYGYTFGSGTRLTVV.

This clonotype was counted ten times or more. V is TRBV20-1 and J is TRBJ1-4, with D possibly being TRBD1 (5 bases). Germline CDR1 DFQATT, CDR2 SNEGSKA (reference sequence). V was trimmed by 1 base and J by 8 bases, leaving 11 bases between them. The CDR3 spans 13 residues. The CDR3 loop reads CSARGPGLEKLFF. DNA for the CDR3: TGCAGTGCTAGAGGTCCAGGGTTAGAAAAACTGTTTTTT.

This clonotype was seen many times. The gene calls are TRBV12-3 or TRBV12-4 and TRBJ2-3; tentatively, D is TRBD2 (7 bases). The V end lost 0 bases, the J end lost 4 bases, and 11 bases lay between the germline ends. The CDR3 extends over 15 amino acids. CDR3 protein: CASSLAGGRPDTQYF. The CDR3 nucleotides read TGTGCCAGCAGTTTAGCGGGGGGGCGCCCAGATACGCAGTATTTT.

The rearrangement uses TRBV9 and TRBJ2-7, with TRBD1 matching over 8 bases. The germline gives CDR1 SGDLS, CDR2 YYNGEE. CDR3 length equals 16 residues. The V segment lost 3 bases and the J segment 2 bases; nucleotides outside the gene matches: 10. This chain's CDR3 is CASSGGQGSGTYEQYF. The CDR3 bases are TGTGCCAGCAGCGGAGGACAGGGATCCGGCACCTACGAGCAGTACTTC. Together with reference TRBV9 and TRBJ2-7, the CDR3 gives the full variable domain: DSGVTQTPKHLITATGQRVTLRCSPRSGDLSVYWYQQSLDQGLQFLIQYYNGEERAKGNILERFSAQQFPDLHSELNLSSLELGDSALYFCASSGGQGSGTYEQYFGPGTRLTVT.

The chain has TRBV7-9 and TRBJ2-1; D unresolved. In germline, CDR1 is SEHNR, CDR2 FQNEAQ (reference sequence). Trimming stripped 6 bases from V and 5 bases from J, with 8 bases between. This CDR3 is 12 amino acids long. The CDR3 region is CASRSRHNEQFF. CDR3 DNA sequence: TGTGCCAGCAGATCCAGGCACAATGAGCAGTTCTTC.

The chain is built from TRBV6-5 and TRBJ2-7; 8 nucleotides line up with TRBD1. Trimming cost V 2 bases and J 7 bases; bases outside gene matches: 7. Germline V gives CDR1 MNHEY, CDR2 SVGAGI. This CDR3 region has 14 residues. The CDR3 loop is CASSYGPGGKEQYF. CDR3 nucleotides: TGTGCCAGCAGTTACGGTCCAGGGGGCAAGGAGCAGTACTTC.

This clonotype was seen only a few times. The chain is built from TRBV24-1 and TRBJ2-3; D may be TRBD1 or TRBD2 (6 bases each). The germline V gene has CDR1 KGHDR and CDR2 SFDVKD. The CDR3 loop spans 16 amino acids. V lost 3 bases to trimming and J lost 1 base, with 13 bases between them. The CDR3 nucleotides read TGTGCCACCAGTGATAAGGGGGACTTCGGCACAGATACGCAGTATTTT. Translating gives CATSDKGDFGTDTQYF.

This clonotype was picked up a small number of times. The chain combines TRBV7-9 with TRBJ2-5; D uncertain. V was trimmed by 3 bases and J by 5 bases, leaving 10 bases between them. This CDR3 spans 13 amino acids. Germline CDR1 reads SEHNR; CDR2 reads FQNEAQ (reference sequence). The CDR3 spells CASSFISLETQYF. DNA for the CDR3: TGTGCCAGCAGCTTTATCTCTTTGGAGACCCAGTACTTC.

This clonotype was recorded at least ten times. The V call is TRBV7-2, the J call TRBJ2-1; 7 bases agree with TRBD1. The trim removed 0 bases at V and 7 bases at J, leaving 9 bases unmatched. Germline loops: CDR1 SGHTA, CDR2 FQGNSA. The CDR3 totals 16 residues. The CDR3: CASSLAPTGVGNEQFF. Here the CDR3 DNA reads TGTGCCAGCAGCTTAGCCCCTACAGGGGTAGGAAATGAGCAGTTCTTC.

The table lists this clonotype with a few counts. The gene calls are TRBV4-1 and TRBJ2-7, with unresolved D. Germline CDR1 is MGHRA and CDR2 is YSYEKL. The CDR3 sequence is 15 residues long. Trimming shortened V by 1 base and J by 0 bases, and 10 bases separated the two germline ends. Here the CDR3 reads CASSQGHGDSYEQYF. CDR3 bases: TGCGCCAGCAGCCAAGGGCACGGAGACTCCTACGAGCAGTACTTC.

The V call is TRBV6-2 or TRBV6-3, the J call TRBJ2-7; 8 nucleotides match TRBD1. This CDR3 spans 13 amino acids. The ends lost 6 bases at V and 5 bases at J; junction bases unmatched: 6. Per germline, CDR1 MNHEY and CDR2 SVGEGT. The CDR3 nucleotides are TGTGCCAGCAGACCGGACAGGGCCCACGAGCAGTACTTC. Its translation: CASRPDRAHEQYF.

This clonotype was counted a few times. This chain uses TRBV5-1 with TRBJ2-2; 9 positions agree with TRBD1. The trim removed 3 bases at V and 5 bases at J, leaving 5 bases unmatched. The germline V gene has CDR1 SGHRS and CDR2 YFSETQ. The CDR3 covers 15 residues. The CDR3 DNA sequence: TGCGCCAGCAGCTGGGGGACAGGGAGAACCGGGGAGCTGTTTTTT. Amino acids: CASSWGTGRTGELFF.

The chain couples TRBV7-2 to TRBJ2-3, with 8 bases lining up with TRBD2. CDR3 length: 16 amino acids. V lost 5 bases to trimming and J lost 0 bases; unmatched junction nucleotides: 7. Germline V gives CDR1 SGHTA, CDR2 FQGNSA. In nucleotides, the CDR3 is TGTGCCAGCAGCCCACACAGCGGGGGTAGCACAGATACGCAGTATTTT. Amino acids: CASSPHSGGSTDTQYF.

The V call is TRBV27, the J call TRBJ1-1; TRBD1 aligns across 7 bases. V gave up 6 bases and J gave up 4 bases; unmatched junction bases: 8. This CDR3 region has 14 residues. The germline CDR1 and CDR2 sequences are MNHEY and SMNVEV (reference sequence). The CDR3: CASRQDRVGTEAFF. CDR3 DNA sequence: TGTGCCAGCAGACAAGACAGGGTAGGCACTGAAGCTTTCTTT.

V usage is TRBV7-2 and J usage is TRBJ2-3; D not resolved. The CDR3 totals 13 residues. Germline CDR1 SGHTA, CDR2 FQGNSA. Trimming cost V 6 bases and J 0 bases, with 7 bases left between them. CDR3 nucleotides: TGTGCCAGCAGAACCGTCAGCACAGATACGCAGTATTTT. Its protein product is CASRTVSTDTQYF.

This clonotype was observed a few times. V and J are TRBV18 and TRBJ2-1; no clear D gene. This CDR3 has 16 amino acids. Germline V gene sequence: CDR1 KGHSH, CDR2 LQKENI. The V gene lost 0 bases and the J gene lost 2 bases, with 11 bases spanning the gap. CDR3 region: CASSPPGLWAYNEQFF. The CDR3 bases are TGTGCCAGCTCACCACCGGGGTTGTGGGCCTACAATGAGCAGTTCTTC.

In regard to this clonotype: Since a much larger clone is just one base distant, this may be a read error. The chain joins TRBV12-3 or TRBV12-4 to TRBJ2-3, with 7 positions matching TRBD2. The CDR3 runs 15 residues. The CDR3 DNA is TGTGTCAGCAGTTTTACGGGAGGCAGCACAGATACGCAGTATTTT. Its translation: CVSSFTGGSTDTQYF.

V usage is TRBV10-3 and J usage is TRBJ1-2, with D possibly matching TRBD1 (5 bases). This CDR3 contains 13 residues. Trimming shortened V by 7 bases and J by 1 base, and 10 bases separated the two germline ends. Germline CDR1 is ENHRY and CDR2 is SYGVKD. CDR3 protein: CAITDRINYGYTF. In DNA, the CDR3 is TGTGCCATCACCGACAGAATTAACTATGGCTACACCTTC.

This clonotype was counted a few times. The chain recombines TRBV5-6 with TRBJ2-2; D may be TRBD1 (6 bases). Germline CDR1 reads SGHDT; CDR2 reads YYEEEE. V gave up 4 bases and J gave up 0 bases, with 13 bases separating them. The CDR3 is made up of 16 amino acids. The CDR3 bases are TGTGCCAGCAGCCGAGGTGCAGGGGCGAACACCGGGGAGCTGTTTTTT. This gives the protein CASSRGAGANTGELFF.

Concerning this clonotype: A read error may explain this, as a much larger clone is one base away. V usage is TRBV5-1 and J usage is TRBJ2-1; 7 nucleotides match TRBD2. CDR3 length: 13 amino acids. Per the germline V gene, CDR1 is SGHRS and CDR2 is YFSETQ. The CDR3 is CAGSPGTTHEQFF. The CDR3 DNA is TGCGCCGGCAGCCCGGGGACTACGCATGAGCAGTTCTTC. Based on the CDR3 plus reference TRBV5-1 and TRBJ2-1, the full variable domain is KAGVTQTPRYLIKTRGQQVTLSCSPISGHRSVSWYQQTPGQGLQFLFEYFSETQRNKGNFPGRFSGRQFSNSRSEMNVSTLELGDSALYLCAGSPGTTHEQFFGPGTRLTVL.

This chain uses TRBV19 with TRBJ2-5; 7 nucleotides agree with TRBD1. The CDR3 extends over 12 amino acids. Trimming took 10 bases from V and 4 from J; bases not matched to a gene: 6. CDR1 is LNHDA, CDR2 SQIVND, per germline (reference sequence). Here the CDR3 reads CATRQGGETQYF. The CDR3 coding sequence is TGTGCCACTCGACAGGGTGGAGAGACCCAGTACTTC.

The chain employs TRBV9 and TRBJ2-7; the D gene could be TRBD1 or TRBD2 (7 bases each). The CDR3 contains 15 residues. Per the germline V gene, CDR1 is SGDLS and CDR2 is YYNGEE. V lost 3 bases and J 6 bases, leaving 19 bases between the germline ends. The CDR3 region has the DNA TGTGCCAGCAGCGCAGGGGGGGGGACGTCTTTCGAGCAGTACTTC. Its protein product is CASSAGGGTSFEQYF.

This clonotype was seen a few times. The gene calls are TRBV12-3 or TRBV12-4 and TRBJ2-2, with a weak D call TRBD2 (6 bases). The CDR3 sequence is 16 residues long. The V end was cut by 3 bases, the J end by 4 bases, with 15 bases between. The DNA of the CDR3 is TGTGCCAGCAGTTTCCACTTCAAGCGGGCCACCGGGGAGCTGTTTTTT. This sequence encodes CASSFHFKRATGELFF.